Listed below are T cell receptor beta chains from one sample, sequenced in a study of T cell repertoires in cytomegalovirus infection. One entry per CDR3 protein, called by TCRdb with MiXCR from the reads. The sample carries 400,000 to 600,000 distinct CDR3 sequences, roughly 43% recorded once. No cognate antigen is known for these TCRs. The sample here was cultured PBMCs, taken from culture after CMV antigen stimulation. These receptors were collected from a human donor in good health (CMV status not recorded). Some clones in this sample may be carry-over from other donors' samples. The conserved cysteine and the conserved F or W are not part of the CDR3 here.

CDR3 length	V gene	J gene	CDR3 protein
15	TRBV7-2	TRBJ2-3	ASSLVPAGGGTDTQY
11	TRBV6-6	TRBJ2-5	ASSRRGEETQY
11	TRBV2	TRBJ1-1	ASRRFGGIRAF
13	TRBV7-2	TRBJ1-4	ASSLLGSANEKLF
13	TRBV10-2	TRBJ2-3	ASRKELAGEDTQY
12	TRBV6-2/TRBV6-3	TRBJ2-3	ASRVGRWTDTQY
13	TRBV3-1	TRBJ2-5	ASSPAPGGEETQY
14	TRBV7-9	TRBJ2-3	ASSPGGTGDADTQY
16	TRBV6-5	TRBJ1-4	ASSYYQNRQGPNEKLF
13	TRBV4-3	TRBJ2-5	ASSQRLAGRETQY
12	TRBV7-6	TRBJ1-2	ASSFQEGDYGYT
14	TRBV7-4	TRBJ2-7	ASSLKGQVESYEQY
13	TRBV7-2	TRBJ2-7	ASSPRQGLDYEQY
12	TRBV11-2	TRBJ2-1	ASSLGRNNNEQF
12	TRBV7-2	TRBJ2-5	ASNRQGWQETQY
12	TRBV18	TRBJ2-7	ASSPPEAVYEQY
10	TRBV7-2	TRBJ2-1	ASSLMREWQF
14	TRBV12-3/TRBV12-4	.	ASSSLAESSYNEQY
11	TRBV19	TRBJ1-5	ASSIDQEQPQH
13	TRBV7-6	TRBJ1-1	ASSLVYRGGAEAF
16	TRBV19	TRBJ1-6	ASSNPDGTSDYNSPLH
13	TRBV5-1	TRBJ2-7	ASSDSTPPPYEQY
11	TRBV7-2	TRBJ2-3	ASSLEVGDTQY
15	TRBV28	TRBJ1-2	ASTSPGGKSAGLGYT
15	TRBV27	TRBJ2-6	ASSSGTGYFGANVLT
13	TRBV5-1	TRBJ1-1	ASSLGQGGLRGAF
13	TRBV4-3	TRBJ2-5	ASSQGRRTVETQY
10	TRBV2	TRBJ1-1	ASRIPNSEAF
12	TRBV5-1	TRBJ2-1	ASSLAGGRREQF
14	TRBV6-8	TRBJ2-7	ASSYSRAGKTYEQY
9	TRBV19	TRBJ2-5	ASSMEETQY
14	TRBV29-1	TRBJ2-5	SVVWPGSLYQETQY
11	TRBV7-6	TRBJ2-7	ASSLGGVGEQY
11	TRBV11-2	TRBJ2-7	ASSNTVGYEQY
15	TRBV11-2	TRBJ2-7	ASSLRPGADVAYEQY
13	TRBV5-6	TRBJ2-7	ASSLAGQAPYEQY
16	TRBV7-8	TRBJ2-3	ASSHQRTSGGATDTQY
13	TRBV7-9	TRBJ1-1	ASSLWTGADTEAF
13	TRBV24-1	TRBJ2-3	ATSDAGGPSDTQY
11	TRBV12-3/TRBV12-4	TRBJ2-3	ASSPSRGGPQY
12	TRBV20-1	TRBJ2-5	SATSGGARETQY
14	TRBV7-2	TRBJ2-3	ASSSHRGRIADTQY
11	TRBV5-1	TRBJ1-2	ASSVQGADGYT
13	TRBV4-1	TRBJ2-7	ASSRGQESVYEQY
13	TRBV7-8	TRBJ2-1	ASSQGLAVYNEQF
13	TRBV6-6	TRBJ1-1	ASRPGQAVITEAF
14	TRBV12-5	TRBJ2-1	ASGLGTGGSYNEQF
16	TRBV12-3/TRBV12-4	TRBJ2-5	ASSFSVVRGLVQETQY
12	TRBV4-1	TRBJ1-2	ASRPTGSVSGYT
13	TRBV27	TRBJ1-4	ASRPWTGGGEKLF
12	TRBV7-2	TRBJ2-5	ASSKGLAIETQY
11	TRBV20-1	TRBJ2-1	SARDMGVHEQF
12	TRBV10-1	TRBJ2-3	ASSESSGRDTQY
12	TRBV11-2	TRBJ1-4	ASSRRGAGEKLF
12	TRBV11-2	TRBJ2-7	ASSGLTGGREQY
13	TRBV20-1	TRBJ1-3	SAGQPRDPGNTIY
12	TRBV7-2	TRBJ2-2	ASSPGAGIGELF